The 21 T cell receptor beta chains in this list originate from one sample, sequenced in a study of blood T cells in healthy people across ages. A second roughly 6 to 12 cycle PCR used barcoded and J-beta primers. TCRdb recomputed calls from the 5' RACE reads with MiXCR, one row per CDR3 protein. Seen here are about 500,000 distinct CDR3 sequences, 20% to 30% observed once, and the top ten hold roughly 9%. These data also formed part of another study, on T cells of mothers and their children.

The sample was blood. The receptors originated from a boy between 5 and 17 years old in good health.

The chain links TRBV4-1 to TRBJ2-3; possible D gene TRBD2, 5 bases. The V gene's germline CDR1 is MGHRA and CDR2 YSYEKL. With 4 bases removed from V and 3 bases from J, the gap between germline ends came to 17 bases. The CDR3 has 16 amino acids. CDR3 region: CASSREPGILTDTQYF. The CDR3 DNA reads TGCGCCAGCAGCCGAGAGCCGGGGATTTTAACAGATACGCAGTATTTT.

The rearrangement uses TRBV4-3 and TRBJ1-2, with 8 bases that match TRBD1. CDR3 size: 16 residues. With V trimmed by 1 base and J by 2 bases, 6 bases remained unmatched. Germline V gives CDR1 LGHNA, CDR2 YSLEER. The CDR3, as DNA: TGCGCCAGCAGCCAAGGAATCCAGGGGGCCAACTATGGCTACACCTTC. Residues: CASSQGIQGANYGYTF.

The chain carries TRBV6-5 and TRBJ2-2; weak D call: TRBD2 (6 bases). Germline assignment: CDR1 MNHEY and CDR2 SVGAGI. Trimming cost V 7 bases and J 6 bases, with 12 bases left between them. The CDR3 spans 13 residues. The CDR3 here is CASMRGGAGELFF. In DNA form, the CDR3 reads TGTGCCAGCATGAGGGGAGGAGCCGGGGAGCTGTTTTTT.

This sequence joins TRBV29-1 and TRBJ2-1; 10 nucleotides align to TRBD1. Trimming removed 6 bases from V and 1 base from J; junction bases left unmatched: 6. CDR3 length: 15 amino acids. CDR1 and CDR2 (germline): SQVTM, ANQGSEA. The CDR3 DNA sequence: TGCAGCGTCCAAGGGACAGGGGCTTCCTACAATGAGCAGTTCTTC. Residues: CSVQGTGASYNEQFF.

The chain links TRBV5-8 to TRBJ2-1; D gene unclear. The V and J ends lost 5 bases and 0 bases respectively, with 15 bases between them. Germline assignment: CDR1 SGHTS and CDR2 YDEGEE. This CDR3 is 16 amino acids long. CDR3 bases: TGTGCCAGCAGGCGCGTCGGCTCTGGCTCCTACAATGAGCAGTTCTTC. It yields the protein CASRRVGSGSYNEQFF.

The chain joins TRBV28 to TRBJ2-7; D perhaps matches TRBD1 (6 bases). V shed 8 bases and J shed 3 bases, with 11 bases lying between them. The CDR3 totals 12 residues. Germline CDR1 is MDHEN and CDR2 is SYDVKM. The CDR3 coding sequence is TGTGCCAGCCTGGCCAGGGGCTACGAGCAGTACTTC. Its translation: CASLARGYEQYF.

The chain recombines TRBV4-2 with TRBJ2-7; the D is unclear. CDR3 length equals 16 residues. The V end lost 1 base, the J end lost 6 bases, and 19 bases lay between the germline ends. Looked up from germline, CDR1 is LGHNA and CDR2 is YNFKEQ. The CDR3 reads CASSQAFQDLFREQYF. The DNA for the CDR3 is TGTGCCAGCAGCCAAGCATTTCAGGACCTTTTTCGCGAGCAGTACTTC.

This clonotype was observed at least ten times. Mismatch with germline at one junction end may stem from a read error. The V gene is TRBV5-1, the J gene TRBJ2-3, with TRBD1 as a possible D gene (6 bases). CDR1 and CDR2 (germline): SGHRS, YFSETQ. There are 14 residues in the CDR3. The CDR3 region is CASSFGQSTDTQYF. In nucleotides, the CDR3 is TGTGCCAGCAGCTTCGGACAGAGCACAGATACGCAGTATTTT.

This clonotype appeared a few times. The chain recombines TRBV5-1 with TRBJ2-7; the D gene is possibly TRBD1 (5 bases). In germline, CDR1 is SGHRS, CDR2 YFSETQ. V was pared by 1 base and J by 0 bases, with 17 bases between. CDR3 size: 17 residues. The CDR3 sequence is CASSLTIVGPPSYEQYF. The DNA for the CDR3 is TGCGCCAGCAGCTTGACCATTGTGGGGCCCCCCTCCTACGAGCAGTACTTC.

The chain uses TRBV7-2 and TRBJ1-2; D remains ambiguous. Germline CDR1 SGHTA, CDR2 FQGNSA. Trimming took off 2 bases at V and 8 bases at J, with 18 bases between the two ends. The CDR3 has 15 residues. CDR3 nucleotide sequence: TGTGCCAGCAGCTTAATGGAGGTCCTGTTTGTCGGCTACACCTTC. It yields the protein CASSLMEVLFVGYTF.

This clonotype was seen a handful of times. The chain links TRBV7-8 to TRBJ2-2, with a possible D match to TRBD1 (6 bases). The germline V gene has CDR1 SGHVS and CDR2 FQNEAQ. The CDR3 consists of 15 residues. Trimming removed 5 bases at V and 0 bases at J, with 10 bases between. The CDR3 sequence is CASSARGTNTGELFF. CDR3 bases: TGTGCCAGCAGCGCCAGGGGTACGAACACCGGGGAGCTGTTTTTT.

In its sample, this clonotype was seen a few times. The chain carries TRBV5-1 and TRBJ2-5; D not resolved. TRBJ2-1 matches the DNA end more closely, so the J call is doubtful. Germline CDR1 reads SGHRS; CDR2 reads YFSETQ. The CDR3 covers 13 residues. The CDR3 is CASRPVLYNEQFF. Written as DNA, the CDR3 is TGCGCCAGCAGGCCTGTCCTTTACAATGAGCAGTTCTTC.

This clonotype turned up a few times. The chain recombines TRBV20-1 with TRBJ2-3, with TRBD2 matching over 8 bases. Germline V CDR1 and CDR2: DFQATT, SNEGSKA (reference sequence). V was clipped by 5 bases and J by 6 bases; unmatched bases: 7. CDR3 length equals 13 residues. The CDR3 is CSAVSGSSDTQYF. DNA for the CDR3: TGCAGTGCTGTGAGCGGGAGTTCGGATACGCAGTATTTT.

The V gene is TRBV6-5, the J gene TRBJ2-7; possible D gene TRBD2, 5 bases. The CDR3 sequence is 15 residues long. V shed 0 bases and J shed 1 base, with 10 bases lying between them. CDR1 and CDR2 from the germline V gene are MNHEY and SVGAGI. The DNA of the CDR3 is TGTGCCAGCAGTTACTCGTCTAGCCATTCCTACGAGCAGTACTTC. Its protein product is CASSYSSSHSYEQYF.

This clonotype came up a few times. The chain has TRBV7-2 and TRBJ2-3; weak D call: TRBD1 (6 bases). The length of the CDR3 is 17 residues. Trimming removed 4 bases from V and 4 bases from J, with 21 bases in between. Germline V lookup: CDR1 SGHTA, CDR2 FQGNSA. CDR3: CASSSSYRGGNPDTQYF. For the CDR3, the DNA is TGTGCCAGCAGCTCCTCATATAGAGGGGGAAATCCAGATACGCAGTATTTT.

This chain links TRBV18 with TRBJ1-2, with 9 nucleotides matching TRBD1. CDR1 KGHSH and CDR2 LQKENI come from the germline V gene. With V trimmed by 2 bases and J by 5 bases, 3 bases remained unmatched. The CDR3 is 14 amino acids. In nucleotides, the CDR3 is TGTGCCAGCTCACCAGAACAGGGGGCTTATGGCTACACCTTC. Translating gives CASSPEQGAYGYTF.

This chain joins TRBV7-2 and TRBJ1-2; perhaps TRBD1 as D (6 bases). Looked up from germline, CDR1 is SGHTA and CDR2 is FQGNSA. The CDR3 contains 15 residues. V was clipped by 2 bases and J by 4 bases, with 14 bases between them. The CDR3: CASSLQGSEPYGYTF. The CDR3 region has the DNA TGTGCCAGCAGCTTACAGGGGTCGGAGCCCTATGGCTACACCTTC.

The V gene is TRBV12-3 or TRBV12-4, the J gene TRBJ2-7; 13 bases map to TRBD2. The CDR3 totals 18 residues. The trim removed 6 bases at V and 0 bases at J, leaving 11 bases unmatched. DNA for the CDR3: TGTGCCAGCAGCCTAGGGTCCACTAGCGGGAGGGCCTCCTACGAGCAGTACGTC. Its translation is CASSLGSTSGRASYEQYV.

This clonotype was detected ten times or more. The chain couples TRBV7-9 to TRBJ1-6; no definite D call. This CDR3 contains 14 residues. Per germline, CDR1 SEHNR and CDR2 FQNEAQ (reference sequence). V lost 5 bases to trimming and J lost 10 bases, with 15 bases between them. The CDR3 DNA sequence: TGTGCCAGCAGCCCGAACCGGAACATCTCACCCCTCCACTTT. Its translation is CASSPNRNISPLHF.

The chain employs TRBV12-3 or TRBV12-4 and TRBJ2-3; 7 bases match TRBD2. The CDR3 is 15 residues long. V shed 3 bases, J shed 1 base, and the junction held 4 bases outside the gene matches. This chain's CDR3 is CASSLGGSRTDTQYF. CDR3 DNA sequence: TGTGCCAGCAGTTTGGGAGGGTCACGCACAGATACGCAGTATTTT.

The chain is built from TRBV27 and TRBJ2-1; 8 bases align to TRBD2. The germline V gene encodes CDR1 MNHEY and CDR2 SMNVEV (reference sequence). V trimming: 0 bases; J trimming: 4 bases; junction bases outside the gene matches: 5. There are 16 residues in the CDR3. CDR3 region: CASSLSIAGPYNEQFF. In DNA, the CDR3 is TGTGCCAGCAGTTTATCCATAGCGGGACCGTACAATGAGCAGTTCTTC.